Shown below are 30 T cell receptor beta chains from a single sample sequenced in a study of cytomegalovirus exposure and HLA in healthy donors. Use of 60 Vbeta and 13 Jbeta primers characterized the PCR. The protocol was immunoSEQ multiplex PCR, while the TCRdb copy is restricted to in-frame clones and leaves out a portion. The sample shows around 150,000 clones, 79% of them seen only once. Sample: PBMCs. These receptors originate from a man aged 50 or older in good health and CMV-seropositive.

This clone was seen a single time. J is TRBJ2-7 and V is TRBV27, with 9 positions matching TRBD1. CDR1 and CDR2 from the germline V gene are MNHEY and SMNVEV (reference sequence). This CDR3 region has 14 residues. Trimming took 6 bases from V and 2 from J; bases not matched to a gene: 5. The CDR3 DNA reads TGTGCCAGCAGAAAGGGACAGGGTACCTACGAGCAGTACTTC. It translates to CASRKGQGTYEQYF.

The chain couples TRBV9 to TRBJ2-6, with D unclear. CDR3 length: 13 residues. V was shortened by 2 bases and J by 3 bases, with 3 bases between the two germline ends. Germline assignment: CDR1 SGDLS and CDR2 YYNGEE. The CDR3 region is CASSVYGANVLTF. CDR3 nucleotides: TGTGCCAGCAGCGTTTATGGGGCCAACGTCCTGACTTTC.

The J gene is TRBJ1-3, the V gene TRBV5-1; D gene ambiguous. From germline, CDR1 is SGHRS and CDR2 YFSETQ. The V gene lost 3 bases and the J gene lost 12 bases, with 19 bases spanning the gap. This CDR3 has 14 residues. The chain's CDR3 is CASSSDTGGTDIYF. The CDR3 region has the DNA TGCGCCAGCAGCTCCGACACTGGAGGCACGGACATATATTTT.

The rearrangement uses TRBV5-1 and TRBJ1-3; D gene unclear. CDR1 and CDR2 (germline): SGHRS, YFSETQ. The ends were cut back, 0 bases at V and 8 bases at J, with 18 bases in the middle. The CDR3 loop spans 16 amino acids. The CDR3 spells CASSLELYPAGDTIYF. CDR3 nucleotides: TGCGCCAGCAGCTTGGAGTTGTACCCAGCGGGAGACACCATATATTTT.

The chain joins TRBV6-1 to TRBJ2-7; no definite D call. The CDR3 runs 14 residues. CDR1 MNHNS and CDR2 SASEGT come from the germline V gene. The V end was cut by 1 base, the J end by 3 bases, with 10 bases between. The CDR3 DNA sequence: TGTGCCAGCAGTGAAGACTACGGGTTCTACGAGCAGTACTTC. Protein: CASSEDYGFYEQYF.

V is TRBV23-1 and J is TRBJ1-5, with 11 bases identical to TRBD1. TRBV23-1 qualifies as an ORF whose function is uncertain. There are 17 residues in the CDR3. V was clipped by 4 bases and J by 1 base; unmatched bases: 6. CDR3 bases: TGCGCCAGCAGTCGGGACAGGGGGTTAAGAAGCAATCAGCCCCAGCATTTT. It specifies CASSRDRGLRSNQPQHF.

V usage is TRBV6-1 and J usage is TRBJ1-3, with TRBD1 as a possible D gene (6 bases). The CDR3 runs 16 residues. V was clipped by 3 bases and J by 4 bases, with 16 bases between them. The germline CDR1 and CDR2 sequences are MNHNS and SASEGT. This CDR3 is CASSDRQVNQGNTIYF. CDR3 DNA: TGTGCCAGCAGTGACCGACAGGTGAACCAGGGAAACACCATATATTTT.

The CDR3 nucleotides read TGTGCCAGCAGTTTACGGGAGTGGAATGAGCAGTTCTTC. Translating it yields CASSLREWNEQFF. The V call is TRBV27, the J call TRBJ2-1, with D perhaps TRBD2 (6 bases). Germline V gene sequence: CDR1 MNHEY, CDR2 SMNVEV (reference sequence). Deletions cut 2 bases from V and 7 bases from J, with 9 bases between. This CDR3 comprises 13 residues.

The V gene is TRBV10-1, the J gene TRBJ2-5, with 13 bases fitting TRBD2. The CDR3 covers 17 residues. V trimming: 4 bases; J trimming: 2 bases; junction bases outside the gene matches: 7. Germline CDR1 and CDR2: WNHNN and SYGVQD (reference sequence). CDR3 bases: TGCGCCAGCAGTGGGACTAGCGGGAGACCCGCTCAAGAGACCCAGTACTTC. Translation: CASSGTSGRPAQETQYF.

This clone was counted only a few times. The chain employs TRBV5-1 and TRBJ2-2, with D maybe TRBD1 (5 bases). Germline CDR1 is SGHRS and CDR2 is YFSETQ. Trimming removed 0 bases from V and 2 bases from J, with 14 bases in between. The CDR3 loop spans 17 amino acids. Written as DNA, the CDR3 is TGCGCCAGCAGCTTGGGCCCTGGTGGGGCTAACACCGGGGAGCTGTTTTTT. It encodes CASSLGPGGANTGELFF.

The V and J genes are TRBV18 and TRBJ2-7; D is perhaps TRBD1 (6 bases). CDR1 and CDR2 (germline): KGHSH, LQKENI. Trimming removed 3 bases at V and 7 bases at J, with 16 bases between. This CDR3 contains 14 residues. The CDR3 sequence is CASSPGQSSVEQYF. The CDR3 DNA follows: TGTGCCAGCTCACCCGGACAGTCCTCTGTTGAGCAGTACTTC.

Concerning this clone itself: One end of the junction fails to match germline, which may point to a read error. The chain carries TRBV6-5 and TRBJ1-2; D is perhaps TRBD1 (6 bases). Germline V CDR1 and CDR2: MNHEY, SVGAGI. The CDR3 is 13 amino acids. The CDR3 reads CASGRTENSGYTF. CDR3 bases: TGTGCCAGCGGCCGGACAGAGAACTCTGGCTACACCTTC.

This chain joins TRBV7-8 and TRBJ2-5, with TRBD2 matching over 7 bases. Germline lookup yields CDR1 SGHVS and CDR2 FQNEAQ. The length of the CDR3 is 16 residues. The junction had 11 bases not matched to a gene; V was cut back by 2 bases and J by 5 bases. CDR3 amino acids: CASSLLNPTSAETQYF. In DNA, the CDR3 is TGTGCCAGCAGCTTACTAAATCCCACTAGCGCTGAGACCCAGTACTTC.

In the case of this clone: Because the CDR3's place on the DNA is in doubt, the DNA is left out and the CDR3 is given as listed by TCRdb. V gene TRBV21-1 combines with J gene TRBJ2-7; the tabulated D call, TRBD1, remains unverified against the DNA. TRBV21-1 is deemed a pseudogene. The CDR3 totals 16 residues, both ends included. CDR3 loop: CASSKWGQGTRYEQYF.

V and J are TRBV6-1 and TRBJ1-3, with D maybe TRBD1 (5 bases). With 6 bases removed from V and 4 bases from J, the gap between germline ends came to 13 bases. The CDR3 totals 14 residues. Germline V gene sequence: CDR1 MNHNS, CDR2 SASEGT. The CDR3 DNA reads TGTGCCAGCAGGGTTACAGGATCGGGAAACACCATATATTTT. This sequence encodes CASRVTGSGNTIYF.

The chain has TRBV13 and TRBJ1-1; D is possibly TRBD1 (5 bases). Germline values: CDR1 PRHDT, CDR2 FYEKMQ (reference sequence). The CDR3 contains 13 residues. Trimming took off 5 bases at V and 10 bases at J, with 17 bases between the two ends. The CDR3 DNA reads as TGTGCCAGCAGCGTATCTCCCAACCAGGGAGCTTTCTTT. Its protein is CASSVSPNQGAFF.

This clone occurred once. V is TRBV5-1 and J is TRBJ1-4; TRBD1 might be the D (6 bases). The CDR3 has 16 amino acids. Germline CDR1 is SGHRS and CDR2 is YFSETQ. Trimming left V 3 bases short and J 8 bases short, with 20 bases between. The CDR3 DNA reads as TGCGCCAGCAGCTACGACCCGACAGGCCAGAAGGAAAAACTGTTTTTT. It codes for CASSYDPTGQKEKLFF.

In nucleotides, the CDR3 is TGCGCCAGCAGGCTAAGCGGGGGCTCCTCCTACAATGAGCAGTTCTTC. It specifies CASRLSGGSSYNEQFF. The chain links TRBV5-1 to TRBJ2-1, with 8 bases aligning to TRBD2. Losses at the gene ends were 5 bases for V and 0 bases for J; bases not matched to a gene: 7. The CDR3 totals 16 residues. Germline V lookup: CDR1 SGHRS, CDR2 YFSETQ.

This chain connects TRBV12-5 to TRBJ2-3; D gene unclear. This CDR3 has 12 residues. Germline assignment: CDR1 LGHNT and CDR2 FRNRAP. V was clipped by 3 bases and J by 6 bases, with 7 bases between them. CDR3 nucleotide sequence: TGTGCTAGTGGTTTCGAACTGGATACGCAGTATTTT. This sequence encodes CASGFELDTQYF.

The chain's CDR3 is CASSRTGAQPQHF. The DNA for the CDR3 is TGTGCCAGCAGTAGGACAGGGGCTCAGCCCCAGCATTTT. The chain links TRBV6-5 to TRBJ1-5, with 9 positions matching TRBD1. This CDR3 region has 13 residues. Germline CDR1 reads MNHEY; CDR2 reads SVGAGI. After removal of 5 bases from V and 6 bases from J, the junction contained 2 bases not matched to a gene.

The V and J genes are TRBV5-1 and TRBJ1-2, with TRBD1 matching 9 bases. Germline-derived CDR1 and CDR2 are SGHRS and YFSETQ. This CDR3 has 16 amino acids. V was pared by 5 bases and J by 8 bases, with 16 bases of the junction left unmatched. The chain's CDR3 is CASSSERDRVYQGYTF. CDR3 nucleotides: TGCGCCAGCAGTTCGGAACGGGACAGGGTGTATCAAGGCTACACCTTC.

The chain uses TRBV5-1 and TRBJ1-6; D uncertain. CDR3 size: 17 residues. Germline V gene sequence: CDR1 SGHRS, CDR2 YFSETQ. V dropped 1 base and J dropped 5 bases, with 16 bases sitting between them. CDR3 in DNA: TGCGCCAGCAGCTTGCGGGGTCCAACAACTAATAATTCACCCCTCCACTTT. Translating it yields CASSLRGPTTNNSPLHF.

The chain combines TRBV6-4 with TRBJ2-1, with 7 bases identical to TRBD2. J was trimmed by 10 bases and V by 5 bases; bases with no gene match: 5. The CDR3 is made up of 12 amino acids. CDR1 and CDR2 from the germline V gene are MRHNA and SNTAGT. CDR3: CASSSPGLEQFF. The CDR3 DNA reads TGTGCCAGCAGTAGTCCGGGACTAGAGCAGTTCTTC.

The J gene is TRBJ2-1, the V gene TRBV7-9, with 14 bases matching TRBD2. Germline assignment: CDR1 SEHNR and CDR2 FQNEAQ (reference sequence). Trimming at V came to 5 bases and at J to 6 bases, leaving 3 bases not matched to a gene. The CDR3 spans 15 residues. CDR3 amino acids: CASSVGLAGGNEQFF. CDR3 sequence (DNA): TGTGCCAGCAGCGTAGGACTAGCGGGAGGCAATGAGCAGTTCTTC.

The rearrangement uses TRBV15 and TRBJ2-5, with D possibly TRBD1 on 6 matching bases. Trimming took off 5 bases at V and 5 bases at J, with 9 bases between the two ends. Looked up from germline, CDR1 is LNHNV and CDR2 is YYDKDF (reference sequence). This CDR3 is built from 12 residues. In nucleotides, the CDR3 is TGTGCCACCAGCCAGGGGCAGGAGACCCAGTACTTC. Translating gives CATSQGQETQYF.

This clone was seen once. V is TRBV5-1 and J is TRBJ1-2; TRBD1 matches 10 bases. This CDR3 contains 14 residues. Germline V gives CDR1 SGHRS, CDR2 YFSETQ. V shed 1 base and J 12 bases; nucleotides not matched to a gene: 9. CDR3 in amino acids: CASSLSTGGAGDTF. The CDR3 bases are TGCGCCAGCAGCTTGTCGACAGGGGGCGCCGGGGACACCTTC.

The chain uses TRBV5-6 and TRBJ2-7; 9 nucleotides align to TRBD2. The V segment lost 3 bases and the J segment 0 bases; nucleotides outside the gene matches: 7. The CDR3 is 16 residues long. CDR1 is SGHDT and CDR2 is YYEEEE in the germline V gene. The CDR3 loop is CASSSRLAASSYEQYF. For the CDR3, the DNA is TGTGCCAGCAGCTCCAGACTAGCGGCGAGCTCCTACGAGCAGTACTTC. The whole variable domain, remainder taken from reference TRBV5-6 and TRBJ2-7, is DAGVTQSPTHLIKTRGQQVTLRCSPKSGHDTVSWYQQALGQGPQFIFQYYEEEERQRGNFPDRFSGHQFPNYSSELNVNALLLGDSALYLCASSSRLAASSYEQYFGPGTRLTVT.

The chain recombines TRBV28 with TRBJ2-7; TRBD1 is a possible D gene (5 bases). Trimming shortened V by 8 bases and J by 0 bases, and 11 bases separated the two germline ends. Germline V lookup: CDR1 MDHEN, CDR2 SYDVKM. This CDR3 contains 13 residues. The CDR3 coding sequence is TGTGCCAGCGAATGGGGCGGCTCCTACGAGCAGTACTTC. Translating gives CASEWGGSYEQYF. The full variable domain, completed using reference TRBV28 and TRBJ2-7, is DVKVTQSSRYLVKRTGEKVFLECVQDMDHENMFWYRQDPGLGLRLIYFSYDVKMKEKGDIPEGYSVSREKKERFSLILESASTNQTSMYLCASEWGGSYEQYFGPGTRLTVT.

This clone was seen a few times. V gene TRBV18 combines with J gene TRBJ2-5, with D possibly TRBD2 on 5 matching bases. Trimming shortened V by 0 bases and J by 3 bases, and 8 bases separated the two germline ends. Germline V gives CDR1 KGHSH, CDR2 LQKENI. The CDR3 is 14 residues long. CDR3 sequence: CASSPPSAEETQYF. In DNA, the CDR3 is TGTGCCAGCTCACCACCTAGCGCCGAAGAGACCCAGTACTTC. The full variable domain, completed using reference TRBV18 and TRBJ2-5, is NAGVMQNPRHLVRRRGQEARLRCSPMKGHSHVYWYRQLPEEGLKFMVYLQKENIIDESGMPKERFSAEFPKEGPSILRIQQVVRGDSAAYFCASSPPSAEETQYFGPGTRLLVL.

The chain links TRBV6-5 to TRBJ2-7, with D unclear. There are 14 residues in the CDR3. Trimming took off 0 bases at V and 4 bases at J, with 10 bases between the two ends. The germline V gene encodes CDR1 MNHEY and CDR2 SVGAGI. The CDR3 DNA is TGTGCCAGCAGTTACTCTTATGAAGAGTACGAGCAGTACTTC. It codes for CASSYSYEEYEQYF.